The present T cell receptor (beta chain) was sequenced within a study of T cell changes during pregnancy in multiple sclerosis. This table comes from immunoSEQ multiplex PCR, and its TCRdb copy is limited to in-frame clones, with some not included. The sample has 35,000 to 45,000 clones; 85% to 90% are singletons. Germline assignment: CDR1 SGDLS and CDR2 YYNGEE. CDR3 length: 22 residues. The V gene end was trimmed by 0 bases and the J gene end by 1 base; junction bases not matched to a gene: 16. This rearrangement joins TRBV9 to TRBJ2-3; 14 bases line up with TRBD2. This TCR came from a female donor in good health, enrolled as a control in a pregnancy study. The sample was peripheral blood, taken in the second trimester of pregnancy. The CDR3 DNA follows: TGTGCCAGCAGCGTAGCCCCAATACCCAGGACTAGCGGGGGGCGGGGCACAGATACGCAGTATTTT. The encoded protein is CASSVAPIPRTSGGRGTDTQYF.